A selection of T cell receptor beta chains follows, all from one sample in a study of beta chain features in type 1 diabetes. Clones were sequenced by immunoSEQ multiplex PCR, and TCRdb holds only the in-frame ones, with some missing. The sample shows 310,000 or so clones, under 8.5% of them seen only once. What was sequenced was central memory CD4+ T cells from blood. Receptor source: a woman between 18 and 29 years old in good health. Both conserved end residues are part of each CDR3. A D gene is named only where the DNA matches it firmly. Clone size is not always given. Where it is, it says once, few, many or a class for expanded clones.

CAISEGSQPQHF	TGTGCCATCAGTGAAGGGAGTCAGCCCCAGCATTTT	NA	TRBV10-3	TRBJ1-5	many	12
CASSEGGLGYTQYF	TGTGCCAGCAGTGAAGGGGGCCTAGGGTATACGCAGTATTTT	NA	TRBV25-1	TRBJ2-3	few	14
CASSFYPATDTQYF	TGTGCCAGCAGTTTCTACCCCGCTACAGATACGCAGTATTTT	NA	TRBV6-5	TRBJ2-3	NA	14
CASSEGMENYGYTF	TGTGCCAGCAGTGAAGGGATGGAGAACTATGGCTACACCTTC	NA	TRBV6-5	TRBJ1-2	NA	14
CASSLLRGGAGETQYF	TGTGCCAGCAGCTTACTCCGAGGGGGGGCAGGGGAGACCCAGTACTTC	NA	TRBV7-8	TRBJ2-5	NA	16
CASSVGRDRGLGQYF	TGTGCCAGCAGTGTCGGCCGGGACAGGGGTCTTGGGCAGTACTTC	TRBD1	TRBV2	TRBJ2-7	NA	15
CASSFWGADTQYF	TGTGCCAGCAGCTTCTGGGGGGCAGATACGCAGTATTTT	NA	TRBV7-2	TRBJ2-3	few	13
CASSRSGTSYNEQFF	TGTGCCAGCAGCCGTAGCGGGACCTCCTACAATGAGCAGTTCTTC	TRBD2	TRBV4-2	TRBJ2-1	NA	15
CASSQELRTGQFF	TGCGCCAGCAGCCAAGAACTCCGGACCGGGCAGTTCTTC	NA	TRBV4-1	TRBJ2-1	NA	13
CASSAGGSSNTGELFF	TGTGCCAGCAGTGCGGGGGGTAGTTCGAACACCGGGGAGCTGTTTTTT	TRBD2	TRBV28	TRBJ2-2	few	16
CASRSQGNTEAFF	TGTGCCAGCCGATCACAGGGTAACACTGAAGCTTTCTTT	NA	TRBV7-2	TRBJ1-1	NA	13
CASSDTLAGVADTQYF	TGTGCCAGCAGCGATACCCTAGCGGGAGTCGCAGATACGCAGTATTTT	TRBD2	TRBV9	TRBJ2-3	few	16
CASSQTTPQETQYF	TGTGCCAGCAGCCAGACAACGCCACAAGAGACCCAGTACTTC	NA	TRBV7-2	TRBJ2-5	many	14
CASSLAGGRYNEQFF	TGCGCCAGCAGTCTAGCGGGAGGGAGATACAATGAGCAGTTCTTC	TRBD2	TRBV5-1	TRBJ2-1	few	15
CASSQGVLYTGELFF	TGCGCCAGCAGCCAAGGTGTCTTGTACACCGGGGAGCTGTTTTTT	NA	TRBV4-3	TRBJ2-2	few	15
CASGSRVYEQYF	TGTGCCAGCGGATCAAGGGTCTACGAGCAGTACTTC	NA	TRBV6-1	TRBJ2-7	NA	12
CASSLAAGTQYF	TGTGCCAGCAGCTTAGCGGCGGGGACCCAGTACTTC	NA	TRBV11-2	TRBJ2-5	NA	12
CASSFPGQGRGEQFF	TGTGCCAGCAGCTTCCCCGGGCAGGGGCGGGGTGAGCAGTTCTTC	NA	TRBV5-6	TRBJ2-1	NA	15
CASSPLASYNEQFF	TGTGCCAGCAGTCCCCTAGCGAGTTACAATGAGCAGTTCTTC	NA	TRBV7-3	TRBJ2-1	NA	14
CASSDRDLLQTDTQYF	TGTGCCAGCAGCGACCGGGACTTGTTGCAAACAGATACGCAGTATTTT	NA	TRBV7-8	TRBJ2-3	NA	16
CASSKNRGSDTQYF	TGTGCCAGCAGTAAAAACAGGGGTTCAGATACGCAGTATTTT	TRBD1	TRBV6-6	TRBJ2-3	many	14
CASSRTASKNEQFF	TGTGCCAGCTCCAGGACTGCTTCTAAAAATGAGCAGTTCTTC	NA	TRBV6-6	TRBJ2-1	few	14
CASSQESSSGYNEQFF	TGCGCCAGCAGCCAAGAAAGCTCCAGCGGGTACAATGAGCAGTTCTTC	NA	TRBV4-3	TRBJ2-1	NA	16
CASSVGPGGLNNEQFF	TGTGCCAGCAGCGTAGGACCGGGAGGACTAAACAATGAGCAGTTCTTC	TRBD2	TRBV9	TRBJ2-1	NA	16
CASSRLSGSTGELFF	TGTGCCAGCAGTCGCTTGTCAGGGTCCACCGGGGAGCTGTTTTTT	NA	TRBV5-6	TRBJ2-2	NA	15
CASSVSVSPGEKLFF	TGTGCCAGCAGCGTAAGCGTGTCCCCAGGTGAAAAACTGTTTTTT	NA	TRBV9	TRBJ1-4	NA	15
CASSLDRRYEQYF	TGTGCCAGCAGCTTAGATAGGAGATACGAGCAGTACTTC	NA	TRBV11-2	TRBJ2-7	NA	13
CASSPGQGEKLFF	TGTGCCAGCAGTCCGGGACAGGGTGAAAAACTGTTTTTT	TRBD1	TRBV9	TRBJ1-4	NA	13
CASSEGTAGTDTQYF	TGTGCCAGCAGCGAAGGGACAGCGGGCACAGATACGCAGTATTTT	TRBD1	TRBV7-9	TRBJ2-3	few	15
CASSQTQPTGELFF	TGCGCCAGCAGCCAAACCCAGCCAACCGGGGAGCTGTTTTTT	NA	TRBV4-3	TRBJ2-2	few	14
CASSIGGQDNYGYTF	TGTGCCAGCAGTATAGGAGGACAGGACAACTATGGCTACACCTTC	TRBD1	TRBV28	TRBJ1-2	many	15
CATSREIPGLAGAGELFF	TGTGCCACCAGCAGAGAGATTCCGGGACTAGCGGGAGCCGGGGAGCTGTTTTTT	TRBD2	TRBV15	TRBJ2-2	few	18
CSVSWNRVGGEQYF	TGCAGCGTTTCTTGGAACAGGGTAGGGGGCGAGCAGTACTTC	NA	TRBV29-1	TRBJ2-7	few	14
CASRTLKTDRDSRTEAFF	TGCGCCAGCAGGACGCTGAAAACTGACAGGGATTCGAGGACTGAAGCTTTCTTT	TRBD1	TRBV5-1	TRBJ1-1	few	18
CASSPSRITDTQYF	TGTGCCAGCTCACCCTCGCGGATCACAGATACGCAGTATTTT	NA	TRBV18	TRBJ2-3	NA	14
CASSRGTGGMDEQFF	TGTGCCAGCAGCCGCGGGACAGGGGGAATGGATGAGCAGTTCTTC	TRBD1	TRBV14	TRBJ2-1	few	15
CASSYRAGQETQYF	TGTGCCAGCAGCTATCGGGCGGGTCAAGAGACCCAGTACTTC	NA	TRBV14	TRBJ2-5	many	14
CASSQVLVGETQYF	TGTGCCAGCAGCCAAGTGTTGGTCGGGGAGACCCAGTACTTC	NA	TRBV4-2	TRBJ2-5	few	14
CASRSTSASYEQYF	TGTGCCAGCAGGAGTACTAGCGCATCCTACGAGCAGTACTTC	TRBD2	TRBV7-2	TRBJ2-7	NA	14
CASRGLAGGWEQFF	TGTGCCAGCCGCGGGCTAGCGGGAGGGTGGGAGCAGTTCTTC	TRBD2	TRBV11-2	TRBJ2-1	NA	14
CASSQDPTYNEQFF	TGCGCCAGCAGCCAAGACCCGACCTACAATGAGCAGTTCTTC	NA	TRBV4-3	TRBJ2-1	NA	14
CASSRLLLGELFF	TGTGCCAGCAGCCGACTACTCCTAGGGGAGCTGTTTTTT	NA	TRBV10-3	TRBJ2-2	NA	13
CASSRHTEAFF	TGTGCCAGCAGCCGCCACACTGAAGCTTTCTTT	NA	TRBV5-4	TRBJ1-1	few	11
CASSYRQPQHF	TGTGCCAGCAGTTACAGGCAGCCCCAGCATTTT	NA	TRBV28	TRBJ1-5	NA	11
CASSPPSSTGQENIQYF	TGTGCCAGCTCACCACCCTCTTCGACAGGGCAAGAAAACATTCAGTACTTC	TRBD1	TRBV18	TRBJ2-4	few	17
CASSLDGYGYTF	TGTGCCAGCAGTTTAGACGGCTATGGCTACACCTTC	NA	TRBV2	TRBJ1-2	few	12
CASSTQGEGNIQYF	TGTGCCAGTAGTACTCAGGGGGAGGGAAACATTCAGTACTTC	NA	TRBV19	TRBJ2-4	many	14
CASSEELWGSNQPQHF	TGTGCCAGCAGTGAAGAATTATGGGGTTCTAATCAGCCCCAGCATTTT	NA	TRBV6-1	TRBJ1-5	few	16
CASSFPNTGELFF	TGTGCCAGCAGCTTTCCTAACACCGGGGAGCTGTTTTTT	NA	TRBV7-9	TRBJ2-2	NA	13
CASSLITGGTEAFF	TGTGCCAGCAGCTTAATTACCGGAGGCACTGAAGCTTTCTTT	NA	TRBV7-9	TRBJ1-1	few	14
CASSLGAVQETQYF	TGTGCCAGCAGCTTAGGAGCGGTTCAAGAGACCCAGTACTTC	NA	TRBV13	TRBJ2-5	NA	14
CASSVAQGNEKLFF	TGTGCCAGCAGCGTAGCACAGGGGAATGAAAAACTGTTTTTT	TRBD1	TRBV9	TRBJ1-4	few	14
CASGRSNYEQYF	TGCGCCAGCGGGAGAAGCAATTACGAGCAGTACTTC	NA	TRBV5-1	TRBJ2-7	few	12
CASSQDSQGLEQYF	TGCGCCAGCAGCCAAGATTCACAGGGTCTCGAGCAGTACTTC	NA	TRBV4-1	TRBJ2-7	NA	14
CASNLGGAVTDTQYF	TGTGCCAGCAACCTAGGGGGCGCGGTGACAGATACGCAGTATTTT	TRBD1	TRBV7-9	TRBJ2-3	NA	15
CASSPTGSSYEQYF	TGTGCCAGCAGCCCGACAGGGAGCTCCTACGAGCAGTACTTC	TRBD1	TRBV5-6	TRBJ2-7	few	14
CASSQERAAQGKAGANVLTF	TGCGCCAGCAGCCAAGAAAGAGCGGCACAGGGGAAGGCTGGGGCCAACGTCCTGACTTTC	TRBD1	TRBV4-3	TRBJ2-6	NA	20